This is a list of T cell receptor beta chains from one sample in a study of PD-1 blockade in classical Hodgkin lymphoma. TCRdb's table, derived via immunoSEQ multiplex PCR, lists solely in-frame clones and lacks some. The sample includes approximately 90,000 clones, more than 80% of them seen just once. The source was peripheral blood mononuclear cells (PBMCs), collected before the fourth cycle of nivolumab. These receptors originate from a human donor with classical Hodgkin lymphoma. Both conserved end residues are part of each CDR3. D genes are given only for firm matches. Clone sizes are given selectively: once, few, many, or a class where the clone is expanded.

TRBJ2-7 TRBV5-4 - once TGTGCCAGCAGCTGGGGGCAAACCACCGCCTACGAGCAGTACTTC CASSWGQTTAYEQYF
TRBJ2-1 TRBV7-2 TRBD2 once TGTGCCAGCAGCCCTACCCGAAGCGAGCCGGGACTAGCGGGCAATGAGCAGTTCTTC CASSPTRSEPGLAGNEQFF
TRBJ1-5 TRBV19 - - TGTGCCAGTAGTATCATAGGGACGGGGAATCAGCCCCAGCATTTT CASSIIGTGNQPQHF
TRBJ1-2 TRBV29-1 TRBD1 few TGCAGCGTGGGAGGGGACAGTCTATCTAACTATGGCTACACCTTC CSVGGDSLSNYGYTF
TRBJ1-5 TRBV2 - - TGTGCCAGCAGGACCGGACGGAACAATCAGCCCCAGCATTTT CASRTGRNNQPQHF
TRBJ2-3 TRBV19 TRBD1 - TGTGCCAGTACCCCGACAGGGGCATGGGATACGCAGTATTTT CASTPTGAWDTQYF
TRBJ2-7 TRBV7-6 - - TGTGCCAGCAGCTTAGGCGTAGCAAACGAGCAGTACTTC CASSLGVANEQYF
TRBJ1-4 TRBV27 TRBD1 - TGTGCCAGCAGTTTTGGGACAGTAGGTGAAAAACTGTTTTTT CASSFGTVGEKLFF
TRBJ2-3 TRBV7-2 - - TGTGCCAGCAGCCCCGCCCTAAGCACAGATACGCAGTATTTT CASSPALSTDTQYF
TRBJ2-3 TRBV19 - - TGTGCCAGTAGTATTACCGGATTCAGCACAGATACGCAGTATTTT CASSITGFSTDTQYF
TRBJ1-1 TRBV30 - few TGTGCCTGGAGTGTGAAAGGGCCCCCCGTTGAAGCTTTCTTT CAWSVKGPPVEAFF
TRBJ1-1 TRBV6-6 - many TGTGCCAGCAGTTACGCGGGTTCATCCGGGACTGAAGCTTTCTTT CASSYAGSSGTEAFF
TRBJ2-3 TRBV6-5 TRBD1 - TGTGCCAGCAGTTACGGTGGGGGACAGGACACAGATACGCAGTATTTT CASSYGGGQDTDTQYF
TRBJ2-5 TRBV27 TRBD2 - TGTGCCAGCAGCGCCTATCTAGCGGGGATCCAAGAGACCCAGTACTTC CASSAYLAGIQETQYF
TRBJ2-2 TRBV2 - - TGTGCCAGCAGGGGACGGCTCTCCGGGGAGCTGTTTTTT CASRGRLSGELFF
TRBJ2-6 TRBV7-9 - - TGTGCCAGCAGCTTTGGCCCCCCCGGGGCCAACGTCCTGACTTTC CASSFGPPGANVLTF